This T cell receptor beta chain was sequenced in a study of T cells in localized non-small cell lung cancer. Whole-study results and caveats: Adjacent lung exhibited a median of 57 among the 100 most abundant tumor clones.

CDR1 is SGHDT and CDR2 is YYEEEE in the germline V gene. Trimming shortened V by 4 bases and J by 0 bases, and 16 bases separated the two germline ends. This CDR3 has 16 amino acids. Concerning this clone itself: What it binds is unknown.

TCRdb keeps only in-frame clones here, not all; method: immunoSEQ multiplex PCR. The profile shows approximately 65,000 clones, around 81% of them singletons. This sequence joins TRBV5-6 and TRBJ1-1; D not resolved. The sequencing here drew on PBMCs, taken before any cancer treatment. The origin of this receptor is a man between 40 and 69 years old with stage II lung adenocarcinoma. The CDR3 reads CASSRRGIRMNTEAFF. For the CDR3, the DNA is TGTGCCAGCAGCAGGAGAGGGATAAGGATGAACACTGAAGCTTTCTTT.